This T cell receptor (beta chain) emerged from a study of blood T cell repertoires in COVID-19. Study-level information: Sources were T cells, B-cell-depleted T cells, or PBMCs; the material itself was cDNA or gDNA.

The data were produced by immunoSEQ multiplex PCR, yet TCRdb's version contains in-frame clones alone and is incomplete. The data show 150,000 to 200,000 clones, roughly 80% seen once. This CDR3 is built from 13 residues. V was pared by 3 bases and J by 7 bases, with 4 bases of the junction left unmatched. This clone was seen a single time. The sample comprised peripheral blood. The clonotype originates from a man in his fifties or sixties who had recovered from COVID-19. The chain uses TRBV12-3 or TRBV12-4 and TRBJ2-7; TRBD1 matches at 9 bases. The CDR3: CASSFGTGWEQYF. The CDR3 bases are TGTGCCAGCAGTTTCGGGACAGGGTGGGAGCAGTACTTC.